The rows below give T cell receptor beta chains drawn from one sample of a study of blood T cells in healthy people across ages. MiXCR, run by TCRdb on the 5' RACE reads, gives a single entry per CDR3 protein. This table has about 720,000 distinct CDR3 sequences, 20% to 30% appearing once. In addition, the sample was reused for a study of T cells of mothers and their children.

Input material: blood. These receptors originate from a boy younger than 18 in good health. Both conserved end residues are trimmed from each CDR3.

v_call cdr3_aa
TRBV4-3 ASSQGPPDGLYGYT
TRBV29-1 SIEHSSYEQY
TRBV6-2/TRBV6-3 ASSYALAGGPSGELF
TRBV7-6 ASKSLSGANVLT
TRBV4-1 ASSQGNLAGDETQY
TRBV3-1 ASSQYSRGQDSPLH
TRBV4-1 ASRREASYEQY
TRBV7-9 ASTAAYEQY
TRBV11-1 ASSWDRGLEQY
TRBV29-1 SLRTGGTDTQY
TRBV6-5 ASSYLGPKVPQY
TRBV29-1 SVEKILQETQY
TRBV12-3/TRBV12-4 ASLRGGQETQY
TRBV5-6 ASSLTAGGSETQY
TRBV29-1 SARGGGSYNEQF
TRBV4-3 ASSQDRGTSNYGYT
TRBV20-1 SARLPGARNSPLH
TRBV5-1 ASSTGLAEDQETQY
TRBV4-1 ASSPIADGYT
TRBV20-1 SAGNQNMRGGYT
TRBV6-2/TRBV6-3 ASSYGRDWIETQY
TRBV5-1 ASSLAIETYEQY
TRBV4-1 ASSHPPGLGETQY
TRBV27 ASSFGSGRYTQY
TRBV11-2 ASSLVGATPGMIYNEQF
TRBV20-1 SAPISAGNYGYT
TRBV29-1 SVDPAGARYNEQF
TRBV7-2 ASSIGVYNEQF
TRBV4-3 ASSSTPASTDTQY
TRBV14 ASSQLLASEQY
TRBV11-2 ASSLGVRGAYNEQF
TRBV10-2 ASSDLGGWNKNIQY
TRBV5-1 ASSLTSGGASYNEQF
TRBV4-1 ASSHLGTDYGYT
TRBV29-1 SVDRVNEQF
TRBV11-2 ASSSAGNEQF
TRBV10-3 AISEPRTGNMDTQY
TRBV2 ASSGGETAYNEQF
TRBV12-3/TRBV12-4 ASSNRDQPQH
TRBV29-1 SVGRGGETQY
TRBV5-8 ASSPGAALSTDTQY
TRBV5-1 ASSSGGVKNIQY
TRBV7-3 ASSTQEGTEAF
TRBV11-2 ASSLFVGLSYEQY
TRBV20-1 SARDRGDPATNEKLF
TRBV28 ASSLFEGTGRFSGANVLT
TRBV19 ASSIASSLLRVGELF
TRBV28 ASSLTGKGQETQY
TRBV7-2 ASSSGTSGGAQY
TRBV7-2 ASSLKDGLPYEQY
TRBV4-2 ASSPRGKNIQY
TRBV11-3 ASSLDGTALTDTQY
TRBV28 ASSPAGELGWEATQY
TRBV28 ASRKGPNLYSEQF